This TCR beta chain was obtained from a study of blood T cell repertoires in COVID-19. As for the study in general: Sites across the United States, Italy and Spain contributed samples from acute and convalescent COVID-19. T cells, B-cell-depleted T cells, or PBMCs supplied cDNA or gDNA.

Clones were sequenced by immunoSEQ multiplex PCR, and TCRdb holds only the in-frame ones, with some missing. Of around 150,000 clones listed, around 74% are singletons. The CDR3 totals 17 residues. Germline V gives CDR1 KGHSH, CDR2 LQKENI. Trimming removed 3 bases from V and 1 base from J, with 16 bases in between. The chain uses TRBV18 and TRBJ1-3, with D hard to call. The sequence was obtained from a woman of 80 years or more with acute or convalescent COVID-19. Sequencing was carried out using peripheral blood. In DNA, the CDR3 is TGTGCCAGCTCACCCCAGACTGGGTTAGCATCTGGAAACACCATATATTTT. As protein: CASSPQTGLASGNTIYF.